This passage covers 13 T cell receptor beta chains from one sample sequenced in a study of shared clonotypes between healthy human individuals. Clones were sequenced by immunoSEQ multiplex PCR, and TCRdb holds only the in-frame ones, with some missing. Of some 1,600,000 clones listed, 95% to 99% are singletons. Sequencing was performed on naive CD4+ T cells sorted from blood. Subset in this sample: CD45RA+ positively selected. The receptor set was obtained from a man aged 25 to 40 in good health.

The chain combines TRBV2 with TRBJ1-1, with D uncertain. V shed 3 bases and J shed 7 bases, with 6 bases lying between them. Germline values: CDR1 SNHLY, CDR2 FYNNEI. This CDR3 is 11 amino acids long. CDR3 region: CASSETIEAFF. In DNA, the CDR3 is TGTGCCAGCAGTGAGACGATTGAAGCTTTCTTT.

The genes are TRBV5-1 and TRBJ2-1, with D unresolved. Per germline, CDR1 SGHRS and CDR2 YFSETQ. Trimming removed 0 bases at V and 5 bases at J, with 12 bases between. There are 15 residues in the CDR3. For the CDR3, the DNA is TGCGCCAGCAGCTTGGTAGGCGCTCGGGACAATGAGCAGTTCTTC. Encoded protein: CASSLVGARDNEQFF.

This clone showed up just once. The CDR3 DNA sequence: TGTGCCAGCAGTCCCATGGGCAGCAACACTGAAGCTTTCTTT. It encodes CASSPMGSNTEAFF. The chain is built from TRBV28 and TRBJ1-1, with unresolved D. The ends were cut back, 5 bases at V and 2 bases at J, with 12 bases in the middle. Germline V gene lookup returns CDR1 MDHEN and CDR2 SYDVKM. CDR3 length: 14 residues.

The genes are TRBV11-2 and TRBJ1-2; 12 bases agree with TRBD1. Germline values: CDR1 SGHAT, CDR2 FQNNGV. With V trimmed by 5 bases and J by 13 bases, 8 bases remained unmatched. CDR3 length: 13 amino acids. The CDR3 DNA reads TGTGCCAGCAGCGAACCGGGACAGGGGGCCGTCACCTTC. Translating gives CASSEPGQGAVTF.

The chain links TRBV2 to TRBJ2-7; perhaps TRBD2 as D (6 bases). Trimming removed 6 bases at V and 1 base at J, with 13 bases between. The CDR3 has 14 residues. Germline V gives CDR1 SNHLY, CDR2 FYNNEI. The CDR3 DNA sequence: TGTGCCAGCAGGCCCCGAAGCGGGTCCTACGAGCAGTACTTC. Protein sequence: CASRPRSGSYEQYF.

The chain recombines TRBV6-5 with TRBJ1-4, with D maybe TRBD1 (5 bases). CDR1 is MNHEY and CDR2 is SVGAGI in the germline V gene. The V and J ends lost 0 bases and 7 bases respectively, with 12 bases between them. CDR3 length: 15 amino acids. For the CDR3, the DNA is TGTGCCAGCAGTTACTCCGGGGCCAGGGCTGAAAAACTGTTTTTT. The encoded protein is CASSYSGARAEKLFF.

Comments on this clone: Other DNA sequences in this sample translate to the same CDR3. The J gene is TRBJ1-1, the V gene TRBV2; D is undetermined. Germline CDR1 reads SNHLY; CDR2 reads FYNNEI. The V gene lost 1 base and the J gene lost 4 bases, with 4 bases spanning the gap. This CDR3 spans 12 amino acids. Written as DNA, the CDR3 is TGTGCCAGCAGTGAAGGGTCCACTGAAGCTTTCTTT. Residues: CASSEGSTEAFF.

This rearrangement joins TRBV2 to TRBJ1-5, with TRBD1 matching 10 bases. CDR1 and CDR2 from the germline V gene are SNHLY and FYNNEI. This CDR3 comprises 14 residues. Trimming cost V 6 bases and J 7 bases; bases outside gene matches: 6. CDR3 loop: CASRETGGGQPQHF. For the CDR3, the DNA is TGTGCCAGCAGAGAGACAGGGGGCGGACAGCCCCAGCATTTT.

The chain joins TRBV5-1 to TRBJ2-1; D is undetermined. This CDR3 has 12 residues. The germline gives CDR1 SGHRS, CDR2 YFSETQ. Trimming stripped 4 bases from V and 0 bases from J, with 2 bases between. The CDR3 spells CASSVSYNEQFF. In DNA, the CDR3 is TGCGCCAGCAGCGTCTCCTACAATGAGCAGTTCTTC.

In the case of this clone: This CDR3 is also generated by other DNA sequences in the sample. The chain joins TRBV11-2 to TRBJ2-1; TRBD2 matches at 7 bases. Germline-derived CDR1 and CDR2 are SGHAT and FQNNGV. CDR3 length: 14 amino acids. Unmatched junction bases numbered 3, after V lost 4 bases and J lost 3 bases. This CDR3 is CASSSASGYNEQFF. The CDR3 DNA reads TGTGCCAGCAGCTCGGCTAGCGGCTACAATGAGCAGTTCTTC.

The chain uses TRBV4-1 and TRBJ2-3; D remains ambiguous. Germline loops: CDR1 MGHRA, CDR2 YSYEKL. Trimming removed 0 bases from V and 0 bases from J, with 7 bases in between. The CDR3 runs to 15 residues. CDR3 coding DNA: TGCGCCAGCAGCCAAGAGGCCCTTAGCACAGATACGCAGTATTTT. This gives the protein CASSQEALSTDTQYF.

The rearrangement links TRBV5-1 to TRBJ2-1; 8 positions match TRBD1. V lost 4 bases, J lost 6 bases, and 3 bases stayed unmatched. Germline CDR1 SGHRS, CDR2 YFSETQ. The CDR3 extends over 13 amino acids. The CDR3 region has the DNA TGCGCCAGCAGCACAGGGACAGGCAATGAGCAGTTCTTC. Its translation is CASSTGTGNEQFF. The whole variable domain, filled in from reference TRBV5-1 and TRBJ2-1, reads KAGVTQTPRYLIKTRGQQVTLSCSPISGHRSVSWYQQTPGQGLQFLFEYFSETQRNKGNFPGRFSGRQFSNSRSEMNVSTLELGDSALYLCASSTGTGNEQFFGPGTRLTVL.

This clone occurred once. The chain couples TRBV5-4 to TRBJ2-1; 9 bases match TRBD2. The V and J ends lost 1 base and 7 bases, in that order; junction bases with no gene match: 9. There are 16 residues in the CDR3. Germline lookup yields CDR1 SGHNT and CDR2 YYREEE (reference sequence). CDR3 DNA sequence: TGTGCCAGCAGCTTGACAACTAGCGGGTGGGGGAATGAGCAGTTCTTC. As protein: CASSLTTSGWGNEQFF. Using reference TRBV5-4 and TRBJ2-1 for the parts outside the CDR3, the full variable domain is ETGVTQSPTHLIKTRGQQVTLRCSSQSGHNTVSWYQQALGQGPQFIFQYYREEENGRGNFPPRFSGLQFPNYSSELNVNALELDDSALYLCASSLTTSGWGNEQFFGPGTRLTVL.